Following are 18 T cell receptor beta chains from one sample sequenced in a study of identical twins. TCRdb reanalysed the 5' RACE reads using MiXCR and keeps one entry per CDR3 protein. In the table there are roughly 150,000 distinct CDR3 sequences, approximately 3.5% of which are singletons. The sequencing input was memory T cells sorted from blood. These receptors came from a man aged 18 to 30 in good health.

The table lists this clonotype with many counts. The chain employs TRBV6-2 or TRBV6-3 and TRBJ2-2; 8 nucleotides match TRBD1. V lost 2 bases to trimming and J lost 4 bases; unmatched junction nucleotides: 3. This CDR3 has 15 residues. Germline assignment: CDR1 MNHEY and CDR2 SVGEGT. As DNA, the CDR3 is TGTGCCAGCAGTTACCCGACAGGGGTCACCGGGGAGCTGTTTTTT. It yields the protein CASSYPTGVTGELFF.

The chain is built from TRBV3-1 and TRBJ1-5; D is unclear. V lost 1 base to trimming and J lost 12 bases, with 7 bases between them. Germline CDR1 LGHDT, CDR2 YNNKEL (reference sequence). This CDR3 contains 11 residues. The CDR3 region is CASSQGRDQHF. The CDR3 bases are TGTGCCAGCAGCCAAGGTCGGGACCAGCATTTT.

At least ten counts were recorded for this clonotype. The gene calls are TRBV5-1 and TRBJ2-2, with TRBD1 identical over 11 bases. Germline values: CDR1 SGHRS, CDR2 YFSETQ. V lost 4 bases to trimming and J lost 0 bases; unmatched junction nucleotides: 8. This CDR3 spans 18 amino acids. The CDR3 loop is CASSLTWTGGPNTGELFF. The CDR3 DNA sequence: TGCGCCAGCAGCCTGACCTGGACAGGGGGCCCGAACACCGGGGAGCTGTTTTTT.

The V call is TRBV2, the J call TRBJ1-5; D is unresolved. V lost 3 bases to trimming and J lost 7 bases, with 7 bases between them. Germline CDR1 SNHLY, CDR2 FYNNEI. The CDR3 runs 12 residues. The chain's CDR3 is CASSETPQPQHF. CDR3 sequence (DNA): TGTGCCAGCAGTGAGACACCCCAGCCCCAGCATTTT. Full variable domain (rest looked up from reference TRBV2 and TRBJ1-5): EPEVTQTPSHQVTQMGQEVILRCVPISNHLYFYWYRQILGQKVEFLVSFYNNEISEKSEIFDDQFSVERPDGSNFTLKIRSTKLEDSAMYFCASSETPQPQHFGDGTRLSIL.

This clonotype was recorded many times. This rearrangement joins TRBV5-1 to TRBJ2-5, with TRBD2 identical over 14 bases. This CDR3 contains 15 residues. V lost 3 bases and J lost 4; bases outside the gene matches: 2. Germline V gene lookup returns CDR1 SGHRS and CDR2 YFSETQ. CDR3 loop: CASSWGTSGGETQYF. The CDR3 nucleotides are TGCGCCAGCAGCTGGGGGACTAGCGGGGGAGAGACCCAGTACTTC.

This clonotype was found many times. The chain couples TRBV20-1 to TRBJ2-1; D gene uncertain. From germline, CDR1 is DFQATT and CDR2 SNEGSKA (reference sequence). The CDR3 contains 14 residues. Trimming shortened V by 2 bases and J by 4 bases, and 12 bases separated the two germline ends. Written as DNA, the CDR3 is TGCAGTGCTAGATGGTTAACCCCGTACAATGAGCAGTTCTTC. Translating it yields CSARWLTPYNEQFF.

The table lists this clonotype with many counts. The chain employs TRBV7-8 and TRBJ2-3, with a possible D match to TRBD2 (7 bases). Between the trimmed V and J ends, which lost 7 bases and 3 bases, there was a span of 23 bases. CDR1 is SGHVS and CDR2 is FQNEAQ in the germline V gene. The CDR3 contains 17 residues. The CDR3 coding sequence is TGTGCCAGCACCCCCGAGGGGGGGACTTTGGTTACAGATACGCAGTATTTT. Protein sequence: CASTPEGGTLVTDTQYF.

This clonotype was recorded at least ten times. This rearrangement joins TRBV12-3 or TRBV12-4 to TRBJ2-5; possible D gene TRBD1, 5 bases. Trimming shortened V by 7 bases and J by 2 bases, and 11 bases separated the two germline ends. There are 13 residues in the CDR3. The chain's CDR3 is CASKIDSQETQYF. In DNA, the CDR3 is TGTGCCAGCAAGATTGACAGTCAAGAGACCCAGTACTTC.

This clonotype was detected ten times or more. This chain connects TRBV5-6 to TRBJ1-6, with 9 bases fitting TRBD1. The junction had 2 bases not matched to a gene; V was cut back by 1 base and J by 12 bases. The length of the CDR3 is 13 residues. From germline, CDR1 is SGHDT and CDR2 YYEEEE. The CDR3 here is CASSLMDRGPLHF. Written as DNA, the CDR3 is TGTGCCAGCAGCTTGATGGACAGGGGACCCCTCCACTTT.

Worth noting for this clonotype: This may arise from a read error, as a much more abundant clone is one base away. Likely a read error: the CDR3 ends without its conserved phenylalanine or tryptophan. The gene calls are TRBV5-1 and TRBJ1-4; 7 bases align to TRBD1. CDR1 is SGHRS, CDR2 YFSETQ, per germline. The ends lost 0 bases at V and 7 bases at J; junction bases unmatched: 3. This CDR3 has 14 residues. The CDR3 DNA reads TGCGCCAGCAGCTTGGGACAGGGACCTGAAAAACTGTTTTGT. Translated: CASSLGQGPEKLFC.

At least ten counts were recorded for this clonotype. The V gene is TRBV29-1, the J gene TRBJ2-5; D may be TRBD1 or TRBD2 (5 bases each). V lost 6 bases, J lost 5 bases, and 16 bases lay in between. Germline CDR1 reads SQVTM; CDR2 reads ANQGSEA. This CDR3 spans 13 amino acids. In DNA, the CDR3 is TGCAGCGTCGGGACCCTGCGAGGGGAGACCCAGTACTTC. Its translation is CSVGTLRGETQYF.

The rearrangement joins TRBV3-1 to TRBJ1-2; 8 bases fit TRBD1. The CDR3 is made up of 13 amino acids. The germline gives CDR1 LGHDT, CDR2 YNNKEL (reference sequence). V dropped 2 bases and J dropped 8; count of bases not matched to a gene: 4. The CDR3 DNA follows: TGTGCCAGCAGCCAACAGGGGGCGAGGGGCTACACCTTC. Protein sequence: CASSQQGARGYTF.

This clonotype was recorded at least ten times. The chain couples TRBV20-1 to TRBJ1-5; the match to TRBD1 covers 9 bases. V dropped 5 bases and J dropped 4; count of bases not matched to a gene: 3. The CDR3 has 13 amino acids. Germline V gives CDR1 DFQATT, CDR2 SNEGSKA (reference sequence). The CDR3 sequence is CSAWTGENQPQHF. Here the CDR3 DNA reads TGCAGTGCTTGGACAGGGGAAAATCAGCCCCAGCATTTT.

At least ten counts were recorded for this clonotype. The rearrangement joins TRBV20-1 to TRBJ2-1, with TRBD2 identical over 13 bases. This CDR3 region has 15 residues. V was pared by 4 bases and J by 4 bases, with 4 bases of the junction left unmatched. Germline V gene lookup returns CDR1 DFQATT and CDR2 SNEGSKA (reference sequence). The CDR3 here is CSATGTSGTYNEQFF. For the CDR3, the DNA is TGCAGTGCTACCGGGACTAGCGGGACGTACAATGAGCAGTTCTTC.

This clonotype has ten or more counts. The chain joins TRBV4-1 to TRBJ1-5, with 7 bases that match TRBD1. With V trimmed by 9 bases and J by 6 bases, 5 bases remained unmatched. The CDR3 runs to 12 residues. Germline V gene sequence: CDR1 MGHRA, CDR2 YSYEKL. CDR3 bases: TGCGCCAGTCTACAGGGGCGTCAGCCCCAGCATTTT. This translates into CASLQGRQPQHF.

This clonotype was detected ten times or more. The chain combines TRBV7-9 with TRBJ2-2, with D possibly matching TRBD1 (5 bases). CDR3 length: 17 amino acids. Trimming removed 5 bases from V and 4 bases from J, with 20 bases in between. Looked up from germline, CDR1 is SEHNR and CDR2 is FQNEAQ (reference sequence). The CDR3 region has the DNA TGTGCCAGCAGCCCCCGCCCGTTTAGCCAGGGCACCGGGGAGCTGTTTTTT. Protein: CASSPRPFSQGTGELFF.

This clonotype was counted a few times. The CDR3 DNA follows: TGTGCCAGCAGCACCCCTAGCGGGAGTGACCCGACCGGGGAGCTGTTTTTT. Translation: CASSTPSGSDPTGELFF. This chain uses TRBV21-1 with TRBJ2-2; the table assigns TRBD2, which was not confirmed against the DNA. TRBV21-1 is a documented pseudogene. The CDR3 covers 17 residues.

This clonotype was counted at least ten times. The J gene is TRBJ2-1, the V gene TRBV20-1; 7 bases fit TRBD2. This CDR3 is built from 10 residues. J gave up 15 bases and V 6 bases, and 8 bases lay outside the gene matches. Germline values: CDR1 DFQATT, CDR2 SNEGSKA (reference sequence). The CDR3 protein is CSAYAGRPFF. DNA for the CDR3: TGCAGTGCGTATGCCGGGAGGCCGTTCTTC.